One sample yielded the 24 T cell receptor beta chains listed below, sequenced in a study of Ad26.COV2.S vaccination and SARS-CoV-2 variants. Data came from immunoSEQ multiplex PCR; TCRdb stores just in-frame clones and leaves some out. The repertoire has some 370,000 clones, approximately 83% of them found once; the top ten carry around 7.3%. As for treatment: over 15 received Ad26.COV2.S at low or high dose, single or two shots; five or six received placebo; per-sample allocation not given. Collection of samples fell on day 63 after the first vaccine or placebo injection. The sample was peripheral blood, taken in a trial of Ad26.COV2.S vaccine versus placebo. The receptors were gathered from a person between 18 and 65 years old who received the Ad26.COV2.S COVID-19 vaccine or a placebo.

The genes are TRBV24-1 and TRBJ2-7; tentatively, D is TRBD1 (5 bases). V was cut by 4 bases and J by 7 bases, with 19 bases left in between. From germline, CDR1 is KGHDR and CDR2 SFDVKD. The CDR3 contains 15 residues. CDR3 protein: CATSDPDTGFNEQYF. The DNA for the CDR3 is TGTGCCACCAGTGACCCGGACACCGGTTTTAATGAGCAGTACTTC.

This clone has a handful of counts. The chain recombines TRBV20-1 with TRBJ2-3; 13 nucleotides line up with TRBD2. Germline CDR1 DFQATT, CDR2 SNEGSKA (reference sequence). With V trimmed by 3 bases and J by 5 bases, 5 bases remained unmatched. The CDR3 is 15 residues long. Here the CDR3 reads CSASTSGRALDTQYF. The CDR3 bases are TGCAGTGCTAGTACTAGCGGGAGGGCCTTAGATACGCAGTATTTT.

The V and J genes are TRBV6-5 and TRBJ1-1, with D maybe TRBD1 (6 bases). This CDR3 contains 14 residues. The V end lost 0 bases, the J end lost 2 bases, and 7 bases lay between the germline ends. CDR1 is MNHEY and CDR2 is SVGAGI in the germline V gene. Here the CDR3 reads CASSYSGTNTEAFF. The CDR3, as DNA: TGTGCCAGCAGTTACTCCGGGACAAACACTGAAGCTTTCTTT.

This chain's CDR3 is CASSPSGTGELFF. The DNA of the CDR3 is TGTGCCAGCAGTCCTAGCGGCACCGGGGAGCTGTTTTTT. The chain has TRBV12-3 or TRBV12-4 and TRBJ2-2, with 7 bases that match TRBD2. The CDR3 length is 13 residues. V shed 5 bases, J shed 4 bases, and the junction held 1 base outside the gene matches.

The genes are TRBV5-5 and TRBJ2-7, with D perhaps matching TRBD2 (6 bases). The CDR3 length is 16 residues. V was trimmed by 1 base and J by 2 bases, leaving 16 bases between them. Germline-derived CDR1 and CDR2 are SGHKS and YYEKEE (reference sequence). CDR3 sequence (DNA): TGTGCCAGCAGCTTGAGCCTGGCGGGGTTTACCTACGAGCAGTACTTC. Amino acids: CASSLSLAGFTYEQYF.

The chain recombines TRBV18 with TRBJ1-5; D unclear. From germline, CDR1 is KGHSH and CDR2 LQKENI. Trimming left V 3 bases short and J 0 bases short, with 6 bases between. This CDR3 is built from 14 residues. This CDR3 reads CASSPAVSNQPQHF. CDR3 in DNA: TGTGCCAGCTCACCGGCAGTTAGCAATCAGCCCCAGCATTTT.

V gene TRBV4-1 combines with J gene TRBJ2-3, with 12 nucleotides matching TRBD2. Unmatched junction bases numbered 8, after V lost 4 bases and J lost 0 bases. Germline lookup yields CDR1 MGHRA and CDR2 YSYEKL. The CDR3 loop spans 18 amino acids. The CDR3 region is CASSRTSGRLSSTDTQYF. The CDR3 DNA follows: TGCGCCAGCAGCCGCACTAGCGGGAGGCTCTCTAGCACAGATACGCAGTATTTT.

This chain joins TRBV6-5 and TRBJ1-2, with D unclear. The V and J ends lost 0 bases and 2 bases respectively, with 4 bases between them. There are 13 residues in the CDR3. The germline V gene has CDR1 MNHEY and CDR2 SVGAGI. The CDR3 nucleotides are TGTGCCAGCAGTTACTCGGGGAACTATGGCTACACCTTC. Its translation: CASSYSGNYGYTF.

The chain carries TRBV28 and TRBJ1-6; D uncertain. CDR1 and CDR2 from the germline V gene are MDHEN and SYDVKM. The ends were cut back, 6 bases at V and 6 bases at J, with 6 bases in the middle. There are 12 residues in the CDR3. Here the CDR3 reads CASRDRNSPLHF. The CDR3 DNA is TGTGCCAGCAGGGACCGTAATTCACCCCTCCACTTT.

Remarks on this clone: This specimen includes other DNA sequences encoding the same CDR3. The V call is TRBV29-1, the J call TRBJ1-2; D remains unclear. V was cut by 0 bases and J by 7 bases, with 9 bases left in between. The CDR3 is 12 residues long. CDR1 and CDR2 from the germline V gene are SQVTM and ANQGSEA. This CDR3 is CSVEDAGGGYTF. CDR3 DNA: TGCAGCGTTGAAGACGCCGGTGGTGGCTACACCTTC.

The V and J genes are TRBV5-6 and TRBJ2-7; the D gene could be TRBD1 or TRBD2 (7 bases each). From germline, CDR1 is SGHDT and CDR2 YYEEEE. The CDR3 runs 14 residues. Trimming pared 1 base from V and 7 bases from J, leaving 15 bases between. CDR3 DNA: TGTGCCAGCAGCTTGCGTCGACAGGGAGGGGAGCAGTACTTC. Translation: CASSLRRQGGEQYF.

J is TRBJ2-7 and V is TRBV7-6; D uncertain. The CDR3 has 15 residues. Per the germline V gene, CDR1 is SGHVS and CDR2 is FNYEAQ. Trimming shortened V by 1 base and J by 0 bases, and 10 bases separated the two germline ends. CDR3 loop: CASSLEALSSYEQYF. In DNA, the CDR3 is TGTGCCAGCAGCTTAGAGGCCCTGAGCTCCTACGAGCAGTACTTC.

The V and J genes are TRBV6-5 and TRBJ1-2, with 9 bases matching TRBD1. CDR1 and CDR2 from the germline V gene are MNHEY and SVGAGI. This CDR3 contains 13 residues. V was pared by 7 bases and J by 7 bases, with 7 bases of the junction left unmatched. The CDR3 loop is CASIAGTGLGYTF. The CDR3 DNA reads TGTGCCAGCATCGCCGGGACAGGGCTTGGCTACACCTTC.

The chain employs TRBV6-5 and TRBJ1-1, with 8 bases aligning to TRBD1. J gave up 8 bases and V 6 bases, and 5 bases lay outside the gene matches. This CDR3 contains 12 residues. CDR1 and CDR2 (germline): MNHEY, SVGAGI. CDR3: CASRRQGREAFF. The CDR3 DNA follows: TGTGCCAGCAGAAGACAGGGGAGGGAAGCTTTCTTT.

The gene calls are TRBV24-1 and TRBJ2-3, with a tentative D call TRBD2 (6 bases). This CDR3 has 13 residues. CDR1 KGHDR and CDR2 SFDVKD come from the germline V gene. V was pared by 9 bases and J by 1 base, with 10 bases between. CDR3 in amino acids: CATSSDGTDTQYF. In nucleotides, the CDR3 is TGTGCCACCTCTAGCGATGGCACAGATACGCAGTATTTT.

This clone was seen more than once but under ten times. The chain recombines TRBV6-2 or TRBV6-3 with TRBJ2-2, with TRBD1 matching 7 bases. The V gene's germline CDR1 is MNHEY and CDR2 SVGEGT. This CDR3 is 17 amino acids long. With V trimmed by 1 base and J by 2 bases, 7 bases remained unmatched. The CDR3 is CASSYFKGARNTGELFF. CDR3 bases: TGTGCCAGCAGTTACTTTAAGGGGGCCCGTAACACCGGGGAGCTGTTTTTT.

The genes are TRBV6-5 and TRBJ2-5; D might be TRBD1 (6 bases). The CDR3 contains 16 residues. Trimming removed 0 bases at V and 7 bases at J, with 18 bases between. Germline V gives CDR1 MNHEY, CDR2 SVGAGI. The CDR3 here is CASSYSAGSGVGTQYF. In DNA, the CDR3 is TGTGCCAGCAGTTACTCAGCCGGGTCAGGGGTGGGGACCCAGTACTTC.

The chain recombines TRBV5-1 with TRBJ2-5; D gene unclear. The CDR3 is 13 residues long. From germline, CDR1 is SGHRS and CDR2 YFSETQ. V was clipped by 7 bases and J by 2 bases, with 12 bases between them. The DNA for the CDR3 is TGCGCCAGCTCACCCCTAACACAAGAGACCCAGTACTTC. This gives the protein CASSPLTQETQYF.

The chain links TRBV9 to TRBJ2-3, with 7 nucleotides matching TRBD1. Per the germline V gene, CDR1 is SGDLS and CDR2 is YYNGEE. The length of the CDR3 is 16 residues. J was trimmed by 2 bases and V by 4 bases; bases with no gene match: 10. The CDR3 DNA sequence: TGTGCCAGCAGCTCGAACAGGGGCCTCCCCACAGATACGCAGTATTTT. Encoded protein: CASSSNRGLPTDTQYF. Full variable domain (missing parts from reference TRBV9 and TRBJ2-3): DSGVTQTPKHLITATGQRVTLRCSPRSGDLSVYWYQQSLDQGLQFLIQYYNGEERAKGNILERFSAQQFPDLHSELNLSSLELGDSALYFCASSSNRGLPTDTQYFGPGTRLTVL.

CDR3 sequence: CASTPRGFLSYEQYF. CDR3 coding DNA: TGTGCCAGCACTCCAAGGGGTTTCCTGTCCTACGAGCAGTACTTC. This rearrangement joins TRBV27 to TRBJ2-7, with D possibly TRBD1 on 5 matching bases. Trimming left V 7 bases short and J 1 base short, with 17 bases between. The CDR3 spans 15 residues. Germline-derived CDR1 and CDR2 are MNHEY and SMNVEV (reference sequence).

V is TRBV4-1 and J is TRBJ1-1; no firm D call. V was clipped by 2 bases and J by 5 bases, with 15 bases between them. The CDR3 loop spans 15 amino acids. Per the germline V gene, CDR1 is MGHRA and CDR2 is YSYEKL. The CDR3 spells CASSQPLQIGTEAFF. The CDR3 DNA is TGCGCCAGCAGCCAACCTCTCCAGATTGGAACTGAAGCTTTCTTT.

The chain combines TRBV18 with TRBJ2-1, with TRBD2 matching over 13 bases. J gave up 1 base and V 2 bases, and 2 bases lay outside the gene matches. Germline CDR1 reads KGHSH; CDR2 reads LQKENI. The CDR3 is made up of 17 amino acids. The CDR3 region is CASSPGLAGESYNEQFF. DNA for the CDR3: TGTGCCAGCTCACCAGGACTAGCGGGAGAATCCTACAATGAGCAGTTCTTC.

This chain uses TRBV11-2 with TRBJ1-2; tentatively, D is TRBD1 (6 bases). Trimming removed 3 bases at V and 8 bases at J, with 10 bases between. The CDR3 runs 12 residues. Per germline, CDR1 SGHAT and CDR2 FQNNGV. CDR3 sequence reads: CASSFEGGGYTF. In DNA, the CDR3 is TGTGCCAGCAGCTTCGAGGGGGGCGGCTACACCTTC.

The chain combines TRBV30 with TRBJ2-7; 8 bases fit TRBD2. J was trimmed by 3 bases and V by 4 bases; bases with no gene match: 8. Germline V CDR1 and CDR2: GTSNPN, SVGIG (reference sequence). This CDR3 contains 14 residues. The CDR3 spells CAWTPGRDNYEQYF. In DNA form, the CDR3 reads TGTGCCTGGACACCCGGGAGGGACAACTACGAGCAGTACTTC.